Here is one TCR beta chain with its context. Its specificity is not known. Assay version v3.0 of immunoSEQ was used, and it was run at survey level. Sequencing efforts were directed toward roughly 35,000-55,000 T-cell genomes per sample. Sequenced by immunoSEQ multiplex PCR; TCRdb stores in-frame clones only, minus some. In the table there are roughly 26,000 clones, 95% of which are singletons. These data originate in a study of long-term antiretroviral therapy in people with HIV. Study findings and constraints: The study lacked data on ART adherence, viral resistance or therapy changes.

The CDR3 loop spans 12 amino acids. The germline CDR1 and CDR2 sequences are SEHNR and FQNEAQ (reference sequence). Trimming took 2 bases from V and 7 from J, leaving 8 bases between them. Roughly 1-11 million cryopreserved PBMC were held in samples before DNA extraction. The sequencing here drew on unsorted PBMCs, taken around 5.2 years after starting antiretroviral therapy. The V gene is TRBV7-9, the J gene TRBJ2-5; a weak D match, TRBD2 (5 bases). The sequence was collected from a woman in her forties or fifties with HIV. The CDR3 loop reads CASSLSSGTQYF. CDR3 sequence (DNA): TGTGCCAGCAGCTTATCAAGCGGGACCCAGTACTTC.